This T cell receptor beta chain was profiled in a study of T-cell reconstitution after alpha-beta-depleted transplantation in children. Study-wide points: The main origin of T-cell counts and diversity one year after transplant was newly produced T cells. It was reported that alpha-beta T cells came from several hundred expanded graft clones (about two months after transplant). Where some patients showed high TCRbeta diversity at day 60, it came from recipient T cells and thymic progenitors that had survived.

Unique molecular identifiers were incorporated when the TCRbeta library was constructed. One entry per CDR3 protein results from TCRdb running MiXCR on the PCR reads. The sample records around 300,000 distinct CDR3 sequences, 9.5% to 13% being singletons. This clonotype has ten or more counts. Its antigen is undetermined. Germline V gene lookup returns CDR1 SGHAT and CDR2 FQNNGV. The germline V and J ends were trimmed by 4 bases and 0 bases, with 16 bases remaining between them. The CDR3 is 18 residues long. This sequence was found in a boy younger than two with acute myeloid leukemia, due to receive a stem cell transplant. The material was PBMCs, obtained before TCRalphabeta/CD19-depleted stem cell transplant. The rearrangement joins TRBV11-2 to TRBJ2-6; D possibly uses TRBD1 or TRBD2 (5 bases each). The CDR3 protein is CASSWTGTGLSGANVLTF. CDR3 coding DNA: TGTGCCAGCAGCTGGACCGGGACGGGTCTCTCTGGGGCCAACGTCCTGACTTTC.